Reported below is one TCR beta chain. CDR1 and CDR2 from the germline V gene are SEHNR and FQNEAQ (reference sequence). Trimming removed 0 bases from V and 5 bases from J, with 13 bases in between. CDR3 length: 15 amino acids. This sample is part of a study of blood T cell repertoires in COVID-19. Original methodology: Amplification with reference gene primers provided the estimates of nucleated cell counts. The method was immunoSEQ multiplex PCR; TCRdb's version includes in-frame clones alone and lacks a portion of them. V and J calls and clone size are given by that table; D and trimming were obtained from the DNA. The repertoire holds 88,000 or so clones, with less than 90% as singletons.

V usage is TRBV7-9 and J usage is TRBJ2-5; D may be TRBD1 (5 bases). The origin of this receptor is a man aged 60 to 75 with acute or convalescent COVID-19. The sequenced material came from peripheral blood. DNA for the CDR3: TGTGCCAGCAGCTTAGCGGCAGGGTTGGGGGAGACCCAGTACTTC. Encoded protein: CASSLAAGLGETQYF.